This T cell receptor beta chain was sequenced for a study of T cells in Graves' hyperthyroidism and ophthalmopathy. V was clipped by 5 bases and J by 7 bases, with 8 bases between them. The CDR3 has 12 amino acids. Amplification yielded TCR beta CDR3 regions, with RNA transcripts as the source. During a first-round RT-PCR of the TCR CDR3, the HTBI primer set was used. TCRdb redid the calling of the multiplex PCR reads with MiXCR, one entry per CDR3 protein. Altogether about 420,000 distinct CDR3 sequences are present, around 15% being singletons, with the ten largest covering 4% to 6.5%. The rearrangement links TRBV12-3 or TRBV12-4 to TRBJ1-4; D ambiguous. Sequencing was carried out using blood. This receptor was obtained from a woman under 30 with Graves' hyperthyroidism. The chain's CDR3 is CASSPRPEKLFF. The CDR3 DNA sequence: TGTGCCAGCAGTCCGAGGCCTGAAAAACTGTTTTTT.